The present entry profiles one TCR beta chain with its context. What it binds is unknown. The data belong to a study of T cell responses to AZD1222 COVID-19 vaccine. Across the whole study: Second-dose intervals near 4 or 12 weeks were combined. Study-wide results and caveats: Repertoires were sampled only after the peak T cell response. Among vaccine-associated CD4 TCRs, coverage spanned spike, with dominance at 160-218 and 743-854. Baseline seropositives among AZD1222 recipients totaled only six or seven.

Sequencing was performed with immunoSEQ multiplex PCR; in TCRdb, only in-frame clones are kept and a portion is missing. Of approximately 74,000 clones listed, nearly 85% are singletons. The trim removed 4 bases at V and 1 base at J, leaving 12 bases unmatched. This CDR3 is built from 20 residues. Per germline, CDR1 ENHRY and CDR2 SYGVKD. This sequence joins TRBV10-3 and TRBJ2-3; 15 nucleotides agree with TRBD2. The sequence derives from an adult in good health. Sequenced here: peripheral blood, sampled on day 0 of AZD1222 vaccination. The CDR3 bases are TGTGCCATCAGTGGGGGACTAGCGGGAGGAGGACTATTGGGCACAGATACGCAGTATTTT. Translation gives CAISGGLAGGGLLGTDTQYF.